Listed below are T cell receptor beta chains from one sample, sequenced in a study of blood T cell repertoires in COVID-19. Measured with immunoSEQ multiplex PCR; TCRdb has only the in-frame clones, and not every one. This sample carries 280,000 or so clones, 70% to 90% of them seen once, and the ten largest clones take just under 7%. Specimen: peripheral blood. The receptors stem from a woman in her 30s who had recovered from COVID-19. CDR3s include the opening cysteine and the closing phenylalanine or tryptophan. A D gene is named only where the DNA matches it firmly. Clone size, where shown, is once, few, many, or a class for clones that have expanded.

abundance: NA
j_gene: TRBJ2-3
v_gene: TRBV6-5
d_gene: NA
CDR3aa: CASSSTKPGTPDF
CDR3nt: TGTGCCAGCAGTTCGACGAAACCCGGGACACCAGACTTT

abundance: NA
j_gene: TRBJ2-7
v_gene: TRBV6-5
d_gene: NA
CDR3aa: CASRTESYEQYF
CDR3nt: TGTGCCTCTCGGACAGAATCCTACGAGCAGTACTTC

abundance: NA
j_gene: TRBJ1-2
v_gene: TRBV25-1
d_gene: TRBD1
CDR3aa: CASSGQGSGGYTF
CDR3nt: TGTGCCAGCAGTGGACAGGGGTCTGGCGGCTACACCTTC

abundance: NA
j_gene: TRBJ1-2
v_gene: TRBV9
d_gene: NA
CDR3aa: CASTKRVSLDGYTF
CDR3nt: TGTGCCAGCACGAAGAGGGTTTCGCTTGATGGCTACACCTTC

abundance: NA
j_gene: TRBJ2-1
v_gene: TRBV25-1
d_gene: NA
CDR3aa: CASSEAGAIGDGQFF
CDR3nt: TGTGCCAGCAGTGAGGCCGGAGCAATAGGGGATGGGCAGTTCTTC

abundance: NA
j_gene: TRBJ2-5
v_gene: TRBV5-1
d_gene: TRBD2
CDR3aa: CASSLSSGGYKETQYF
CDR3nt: TGCGCCAGCAGCCTCTCTAGCGGGGGGTATAAAGAGACCCAGTACTTC

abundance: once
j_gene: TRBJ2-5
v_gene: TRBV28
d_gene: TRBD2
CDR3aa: CASSPSGGAQTQYF
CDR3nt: TGTGCCAGCAGCCCCAGCGGGGGGGCTCAGACCCAGTACTTC

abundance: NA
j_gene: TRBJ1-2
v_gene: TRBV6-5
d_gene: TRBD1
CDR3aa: CASVGQRENGYTF
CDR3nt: TGTGCCAGCGTGGGACAGAGGGAGAATGGCTACACCTTC

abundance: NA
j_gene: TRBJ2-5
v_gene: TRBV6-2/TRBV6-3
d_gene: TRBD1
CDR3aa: CASSYTAGGQETQYF
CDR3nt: TGTGCCAGCAGTTACACGGCAGGGGGTCAAGAGACCCAGTACTTC

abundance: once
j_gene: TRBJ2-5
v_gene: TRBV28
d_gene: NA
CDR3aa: CASSPRGKQETQYF
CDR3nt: TGTGCCAGCAGTCCTAGGGGTAAACAAGAGACCCAGTACTTC

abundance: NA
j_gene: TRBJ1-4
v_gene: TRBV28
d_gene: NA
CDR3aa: CASSLSVGGRINEKLFF
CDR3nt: TGTGCCAGCAGTTTATCCGTGGGAGGGAGGATAAATGAAAAACTGTTTTTT

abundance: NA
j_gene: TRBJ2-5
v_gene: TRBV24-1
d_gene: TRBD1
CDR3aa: CATSDWGTGRQETQYF
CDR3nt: TGTGCCACCAGTGATTGGGGGACAGGGCGACAAGAGACCCAGTACTTC

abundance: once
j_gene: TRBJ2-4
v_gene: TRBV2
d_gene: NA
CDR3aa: CASTQGGGKNIQYF
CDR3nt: TGTGCCAGCACCCAAGGGGGGGGCAAAAACATTCAGTACTTC

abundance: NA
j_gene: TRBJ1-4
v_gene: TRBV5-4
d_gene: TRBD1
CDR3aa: CASSTGQAVEKLFF
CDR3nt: TGTGCCAGCAGCACTGGACAGGCCGTTGAAAAACTGTTTTTT

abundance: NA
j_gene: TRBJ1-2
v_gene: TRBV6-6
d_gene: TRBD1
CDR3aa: CASSLRTGISYGYTF
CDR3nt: TGTGCCAGCAGCCTTCGGACAGGAATTAGCTATGGCTACACCTTC

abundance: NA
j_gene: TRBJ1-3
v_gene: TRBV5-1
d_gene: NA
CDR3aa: CASSFSNDRPRNTIYF
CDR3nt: TGCGCCAGCAGCTTCTCGAACGATCGGCCGCGGAACACCATATATTTT

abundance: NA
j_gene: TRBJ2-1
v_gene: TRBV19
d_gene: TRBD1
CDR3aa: CASSAGTAVNEQFF
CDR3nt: TGTGCCAGTAGTGCCGGGACAGCGGTTAATGAGCAGTTCTTC

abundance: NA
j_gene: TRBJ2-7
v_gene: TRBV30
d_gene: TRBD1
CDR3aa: CAWGGQGIYEQYF
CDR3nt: TGTGCCTGGGGAGGACAGGGGATCTACGAGCAGTACTTC

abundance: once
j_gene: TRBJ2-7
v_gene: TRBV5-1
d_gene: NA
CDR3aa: CASSPLGGRAEEQYF
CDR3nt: TGCGCCAGCAGCCCACTCGGGGGTAGGGCCGAGGAGCAGTACTTC

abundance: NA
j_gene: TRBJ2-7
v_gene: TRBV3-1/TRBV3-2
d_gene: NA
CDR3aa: CASSRQAYEQYF
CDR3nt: TGTGCCAGCAGCCGACAGGCCTACGAGCAGTACTTC

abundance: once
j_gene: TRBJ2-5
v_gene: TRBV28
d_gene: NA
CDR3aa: CASSPRQAQETQYF
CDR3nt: TGTGCCAGCAGTCCCAGACAGGCTCAAGAGACCCAGTACTTC

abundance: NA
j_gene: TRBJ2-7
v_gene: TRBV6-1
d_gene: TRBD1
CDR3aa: CASSVARRQGPYEQYF
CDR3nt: TGTGCCAGCAGTGTAGCAAGGAGACAGGGGCCGTACGAGCAGTACTTC

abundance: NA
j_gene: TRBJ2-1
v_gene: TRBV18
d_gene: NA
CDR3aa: CASSPYSSPDEQFF
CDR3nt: TGTGCCAGCTCACCATATTCTAGTCCCGATGAGCAGTTCTTC

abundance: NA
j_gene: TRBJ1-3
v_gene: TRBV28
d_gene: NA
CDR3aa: CASSLPWGATGNTIYF
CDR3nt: TGTGCCAGCAGTCTCCCCTGGGGCGCGACTGGAAACACCATATATTTT

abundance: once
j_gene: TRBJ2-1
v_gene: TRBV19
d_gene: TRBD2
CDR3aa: CASSFLGGGAGGYNEQFF
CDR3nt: TGTGCCAGTAGTTTCCTGGGCGGGGGGGCCGGTGGCTACAATGAGCAGTTCTTC

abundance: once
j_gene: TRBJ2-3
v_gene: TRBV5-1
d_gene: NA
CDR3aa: CASSFESRRYTDTQYF
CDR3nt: TGCGCCAGCAGCTTTGAGTCACGAAGATACACAGATACGCAGTATTTT

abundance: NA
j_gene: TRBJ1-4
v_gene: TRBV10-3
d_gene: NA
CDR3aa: CAISVGGGVNEKLFF
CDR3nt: TGTGCCATCAGTGTAGGGGGGGGTGTTAATGAAAAACTGTTTTTT

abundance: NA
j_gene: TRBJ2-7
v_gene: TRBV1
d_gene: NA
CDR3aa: CTSSQADQRGPYEQYF
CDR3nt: TGCACCAGCAGCCAAGCGGACCAGCGGGGCCCCTACGAGCAGTACTTC

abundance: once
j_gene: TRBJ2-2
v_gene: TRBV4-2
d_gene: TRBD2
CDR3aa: CASSQDLTSGGRTGELFF
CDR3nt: TGTGCCAGCAGCCAAGACTTGACTAGCGGGGGGCGCACCGGGGAGCTGTTTTTT

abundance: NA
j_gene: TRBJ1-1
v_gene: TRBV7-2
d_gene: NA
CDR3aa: CASSERQVATEAFF
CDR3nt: TGTGCCAGCAGCGAAAGACAGGTTGCCACTGAAGCTTTCTTT

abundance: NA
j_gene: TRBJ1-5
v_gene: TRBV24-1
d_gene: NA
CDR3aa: CATGGDSNQPQHF
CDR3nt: TGTGCCACCGGAGGAGATAGCAATCAGCCCCAGCATTTT

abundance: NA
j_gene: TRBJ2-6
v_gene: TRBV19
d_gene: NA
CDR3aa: CASSMGGTGANVLTF
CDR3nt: TGTGCCAGTAGTATGGGAGGTACGGGGGCCAACGTCCTGACTTTC

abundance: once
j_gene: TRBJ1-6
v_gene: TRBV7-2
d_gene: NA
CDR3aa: CASSPRAGQTNSPLHF
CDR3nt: TGTGCCAGCAGCCCTAGGGCCGGACAGACAAATTCACCCCTCCACTTT

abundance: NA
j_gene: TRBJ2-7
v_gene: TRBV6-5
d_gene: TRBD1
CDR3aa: CASSYFAGGQYEQYF
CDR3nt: TGTGCCAGCAGTTACTTCGCAGGGGGACAGTACGAGCAGTACTTC

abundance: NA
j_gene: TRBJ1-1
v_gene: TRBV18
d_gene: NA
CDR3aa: CASSPSPRGEAFF
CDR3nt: TGTGCCAGCTCACCCTCGCCGCGGGGGGAAGCTTTCTTT

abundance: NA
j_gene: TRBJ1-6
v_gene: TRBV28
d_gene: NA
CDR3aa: CACNKENNSPLHF
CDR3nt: TGTGCCTGCAATAAGGAGAATAATTCACCCCTCCACTTT

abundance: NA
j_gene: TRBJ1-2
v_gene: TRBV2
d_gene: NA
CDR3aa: CASSEEWAYGYTF
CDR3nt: TGTGCCAGCAGTGAAGAATGGGCCTATGGCTACACCTTC

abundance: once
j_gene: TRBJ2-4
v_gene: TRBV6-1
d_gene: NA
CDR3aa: CASSEMAGNKNIQYF
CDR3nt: TGTGCCAGCAGTGAAATGGCGGGGAATAAAAACATTCAGTACTTC

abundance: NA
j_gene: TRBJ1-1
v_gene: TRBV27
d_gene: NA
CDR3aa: CASSAGHSLAEAFF
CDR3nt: TGTGCCAGCAGTGCAGGACACTCGTTGGCTGAAGCTTTCTTT

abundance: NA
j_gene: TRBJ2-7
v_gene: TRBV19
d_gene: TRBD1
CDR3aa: CASSTTGGYYEQYF
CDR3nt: TGTGCCAGTAGTACAACAGGGGGATACTACGAGCAGTACTTC

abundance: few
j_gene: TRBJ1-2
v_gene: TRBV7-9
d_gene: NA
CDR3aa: CASSSSNYGYTF
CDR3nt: TGTGCCAGCAGCTCGTCTAACTATGGCTACACCTTC

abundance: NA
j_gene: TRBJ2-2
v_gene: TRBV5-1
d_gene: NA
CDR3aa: CASSFIGGSTGELFF
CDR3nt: TGCGCCAGCAGCTTCATCGGGGGTAGCACCGGGGAGCTGTTTTTT

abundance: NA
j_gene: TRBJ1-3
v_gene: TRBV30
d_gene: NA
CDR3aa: CAWSVLGAANTIYF
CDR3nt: TGTGCCTGGAGTGTTCTGGGGGCTGCAAACACCATATATTTT

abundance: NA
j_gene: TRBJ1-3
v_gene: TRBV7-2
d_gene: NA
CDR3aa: CASSLSGRSGNTIYF
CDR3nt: TGTGCCAGCAGCTTATCGGGGAGAAGCGGAAACACCATATATTTT

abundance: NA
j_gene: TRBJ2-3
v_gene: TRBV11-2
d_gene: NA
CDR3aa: CASSPLGAIADTQYF
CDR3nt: TGTGCCAGCAGCCCGCTGGGGGCTATTGCAGATACGCAGTATTTT